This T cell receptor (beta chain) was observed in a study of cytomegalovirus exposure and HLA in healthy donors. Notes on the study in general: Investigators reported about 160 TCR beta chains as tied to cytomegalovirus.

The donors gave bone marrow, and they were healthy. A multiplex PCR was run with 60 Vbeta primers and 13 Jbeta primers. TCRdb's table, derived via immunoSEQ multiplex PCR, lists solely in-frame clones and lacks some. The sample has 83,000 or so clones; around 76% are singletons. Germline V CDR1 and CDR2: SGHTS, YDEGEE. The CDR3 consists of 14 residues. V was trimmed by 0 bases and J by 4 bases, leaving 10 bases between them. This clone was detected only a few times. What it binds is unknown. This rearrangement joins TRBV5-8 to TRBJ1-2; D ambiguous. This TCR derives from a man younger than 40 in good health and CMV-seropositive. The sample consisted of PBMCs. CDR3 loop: CASSLGAGGYGYTF. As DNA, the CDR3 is TGTGCCAGCAGCTTGGGGGCGGGAGGCTATGGCTACACCTTC.